The clone carrying this T cell receptor beta chain appeared many times. The entry originates in a study of CD8 T cells in ankylosing spondylitis. CDR1 and CDR2 (germline): SGHTA, FQGNSA. The CDR3 spans 14 residues. V shed 0 bases and J shed 4 bases, with 10 bases lying between them. Each CDR3 protein is one row after TCRdb ran MiXCR on the 5' RACE reads. The sample carries more than 250,000 distinct CDR3 sequences, 9.5% to 13% recorded once. The sample was blood, either unsorted or a sorted T cell fraction (not recorded which). The V and J genes are TRBV7-2 and TRBJ2-7; a possible D gene is TRBD2 (6 bases). The receptor was isolated from a female donor with ankylosing spondylitis or in good health (not recorded which). In nucleotides, the CDR3 is TGTGCCAGCAGCTTAGCATGGGGAGGTTACGAGCAGTACTTC. Amino acids: CASSLAWGGYEQYF.